A single sample is the source of the 18 T cell receptor beta chains below, sequenced in a study of CD8+ T cells in alopecia areata. The treatment: oral pan-JAK inhibitor, 5-10 mg twice daily. The sequencing template was cDNA reverse transcribed from extracted RNA. Using immunoSEQ multiplex PCR, the repertoire was profiled, and TCRdb retains in-frame clones only, with some absent. The table includes about 120,000 clones, around 60% detected once. The material sequenced was CD4+ T cells sorted from blood, taken at week 4, from a patient treated with tofacitinib. Every receptor here comes from a human donor with alopecia areata.

This clone was seen a few times. The chain is built from TRBV5-1 and TRBJ2-1, with TRBD2 as a possible D gene (5 bases). There are 14 residues in the CDR3. CDR1 SGHRS and CDR2 YFSETQ come from the germline V gene. The V gene lost 0 bases and the J gene lost 5 bases, with 9 bases spanning the gap. CDR3 DNA sequence: TGCGCCAGCAGCTTGGGGTCGGGAAACAATGAGCAGTTCTTC. It encodes CASSLGSGNNEQFF.

The chain combines TRBV25-1 with TRBJ1-4; TRBD1 aligns across 8 bases. Germline V lookup: CDR1 MGHDK, CDR2 SYGVNS. This CDR3 has 14 residues. The trim removed 6 bases at V and 8 bases at J, leaving 8 bases unmatched. The CDR3 DNA sequence: TGTGCCAGCAGACAGGGGGGGGTTCGGGAAAAACTGTTTTTT. It translates to CASRQGGVREKLFF.

This chain links TRBV29-1 with TRBJ1-2, with D unclear. The CDR3 spans 10 residues. Trimming cost V 4 bases and J 6 bases, with 6 bases left between them. In germline, CDR1 is SQVTM, CDR2 ANQGSEA. In DNA form, the CDR3 reads TGCAGCGTTGGGAGAGATGGCTACACCTTC. Encoded protein: CSVGRDGYTF.

The chain links TRBV4-3 to TRBJ1-5; a possible D gene is TRBD1 (5 bases). The germline gives CDR1 LGHNA, CDR2 YSLEER. CDR3 length: 13 residues. The V gene lost 5 bases and the J gene lost 5 bases, with 10 bases spanning the gap. As DNA, the CDR3 is TGCGCCAGCAGCGAGAGACAGTATCAGCCCCAGCATTTT. It yields the protein CASSERQYQPQHF.

This clone has a single count. The rearrangement joins TRBV2 to TRBJ1-2, with TRBD1 matching over 9 bases. CDR1 SNHLY and CDR2 FYNNEI come from the germline V gene. The CDR3 spans 14 residues. J was trimmed by 2 bases and V by 9 bases; bases with no gene match: 7. This chain's CDR3 is CASNAGTGNYGYTF. DNA of the CDR3: TGTGCCAGTAACGCCGGGACAGGGAACTATGGCTACACCTTC.

This clone was seen more than once but under ten times. This CDR3 reads CASSSGDSGANVLTF. The CDR3 bases are TGCGCCAGCAGCTCAGGGGACTCTGGGGCCAACGTCCTGACTTTC. The genes are TRBV5-1 and TRBJ2-6; possibly TRBD1 for D (6 bases). Trimming removed 3 bases from V and 0 bases from J, with 7 bases in between. CDR1 SGHRS and CDR2 YFSETQ come from the germline V gene. The CDR3 sequence is 15 residues long.

This clone was seen a few times. The chain links TRBV6-5 to TRBJ1-3, with 9 bases fitting TRBD1. The germline CDR1 and CDR2 sequences are MNHEY and SVGAGI. CDR3 length: 14 amino acids. V shed 3 bases and J 5 bases; nucleotides not matched to a gene: 2. CDR3 coding DNA: TGTGCCAGCAGTTATGGGACAGGGCGAAACACCATATATTTT. Protein: CASSYGTGRNTIYF.

This clone has just a few counts. This chain connects TRBV28 to TRBJ2-1; 9 bases match TRBD2. V shed 5 bases, J shed 9 bases, and the junction held 8 bases outside the gene matches. From germline, CDR1 is MDHEN and CDR2 SYDVKM. The CDR3 has 14 residues. In DNA form, the CDR3 reads TGTGCCAGCAGTCCGGGACTAGCTGGATTTGAGCAGTTCTTC. Its protein is CASSPGLAGFEQFF.

The J gene is TRBJ2-7, the V gene TRBV28, with D perhaps being TRBD1 or TRBD2 (5 bases each). The CDR3 contains 13 residues. CDR1 is MDHEN, CDR2 SYDVKM, per germline. Trimming pared 6 bases from V and 6 bases from J, leaving 15 bases between. Written as DNA, the CDR3 is TGTGCCAGCAGCTTCCCGGGACGTCTCGAGCAGTACTTC. Translating it yields CASSFPGRLEQYF.

This chain uses TRBV5-1 with TRBJ1-1; a weak D match, TRBD1 (6 bases). V was pared by 1 base and J by 3 bases, with 13 bases between. Germline CDR1 is SGHRS and CDR2 is YFSETQ. The CDR3 runs 15 residues. The CDR3 DNA is TGCGCCAGCAGCTTGCAAGTACAGGGCTACACTGAAGCTTTCTTT. It translates to CASSLQVQGYTEAFF.

This clone turned up a few times. The chain joins TRBV7-2 to TRBJ2-1; 11 positions match TRBD1. The CDR3 loop spans 14 amino acids. Germline V gives CDR1 SGHTA, CDR2 FQGNSA. With V trimmed by 5 bases and J by 12 bases, 9 bases remained unmatched. The CDR3 loop is CASSSGTGGIRQFF. In DNA, the CDR3 is TGTGCCAGCAGCAGCGGGACAGGGGGTATAAGGCAGTTCTTC.

This chain links TRBV30 with TRBJ2-7; D is ambiguous. Germline assignment: CDR1 GTSNPN and CDR2 SVGIG (reference sequence). This CDR3 region has 13 residues. Trimming took 2 bases from V and 1 from J, leaving 9 bases between them. CDR3 sequence: CAWSPLGSYEQYF. DNA for the CDR3: TGTGCCTGGAGTCCCTTGGGGTCCTACGAGCAGTACTTC.

This chain connects TRBV4-1 to TRBJ2-7; D assignment may be TRBD1 or TRBD2 (6 bases each). The CDR3 runs 17 residues. Trimming took 1 base from V and 7 from J, leaving 23 bases between them. Germline V lookup: CDR1 MGHRA, CDR2 YSYEKL. The DNA for the CDR3 is TGCGCCAGCAGCCAAGGTCGGGTGGGGGGCTCCCCGCGGGAGCAGTACTTC. It codes for CASSQGRVGGSPREQYF.

This clone came up a few times. This chain connects TRBV18 to TRBJ1-3; 7 bases map to TRBD1. This CDR3 has 16 amino acids. Unmatched junction bases numbered 11, after V lost 3 bases and J lost 6 bases. Germline CDR1 is KGHSH and CDR2 is LQKENI. The CDR3 DNA sequence: TGTGCCAGCTCACCTCTAAGAGGGACAGTCGAAAACACCATATATTTT. Its protein is CASSPLRGTVENTIYF.

V and J are TRBV25-1 and TRBJ2-7; TRBD1 aligns across 10 bases. CDR3 length: 14 amino acids. Germline assignment: CDR1 MGHDK and CDR2 SYGVNS. With 7 bases clipped from V and 1 base from J, the junction kept 4 bases outside the gene matches. CDR3 DNA sequence: TGTGCCAGCAAGGGACAGGGGCCTTCCTACGAGCAGTACTTC. Translated, it gives CASKGQGPSYEQYF.

This sequence joins TRBV30 and TRBJ2-5; 11 bases agree with TRBD2. J lost 5 bases, V lost 1 base, and 6 bases had no gene match. CDR1 GTSNPN and CDR2 SVGIG come from the germline V gene (reference sequence). CDR3 length: 15 amino acids. The CDR3 sequence: CAWSDGTSGTETQYF. CDR3 DNA sequence: TGTGCCTGGAGTGACGGGACTAGCGGAACGGAGACCCAGTACTTC. Full variable domain (outside the CDR3, taken from reference TRBV30 and TRBJ2-5): SQTIHQWPATLVQPVGSPLSLECTVEGTSNPNLYWYRQAAGRGLQLLFYSVGIGQISSEVPQNLSASRPQDRQFILSSKKLLLSDSGFYLCAWSDGTSGTETQYFGPGTRLLVL.

The CDR3 here is CASRDRGEKLFF. The DNA for the CDR3 is TGTGCCAGCAGGGACCGGGGCGAAAAACTGTTTTTT. J is TRBJ1-4 and V is TRBV2, with TRBD1 as a possible D gene (5 bases). The CDR3 has 12 amino acids. Germline V gene data show CDR1 as SNHLY and CDR2 as FYNNEI. The germline V and J ends were trimmed by 6 bases and 8 bases, with 10 bases remaining between them.

This clone was recorded a few times. The gene calls are TRBV4-3 and TRBJ2-7; 8 bases line up with TRBD1. Germline CDR1 LGHNA, CDR2 YSLEER. V lost 4 bases, J lost 4 bases, and 9 bases stayed unmatched. The CDR3 sequence is 15 residues long. The CDR3 protein is CASSPGQGKSYEQYF. The CDR3 bases are TGCGCCAGCAGCCCCGGACAGGGAAAGAGTTACGAGCAGTACTTC.